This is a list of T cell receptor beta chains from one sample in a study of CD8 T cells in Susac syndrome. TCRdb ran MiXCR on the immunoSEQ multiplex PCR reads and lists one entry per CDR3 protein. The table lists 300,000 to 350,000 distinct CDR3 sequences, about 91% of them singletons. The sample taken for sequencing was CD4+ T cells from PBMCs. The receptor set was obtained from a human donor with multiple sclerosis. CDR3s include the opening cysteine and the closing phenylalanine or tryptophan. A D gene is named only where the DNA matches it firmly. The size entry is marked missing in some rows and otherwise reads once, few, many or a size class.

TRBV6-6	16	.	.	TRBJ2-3	TGTGCCAGCAGTTACTTCGAGGGGGGGGGCACAGATACGCAGTATTTT	CASSYFEGGGTDTQYF
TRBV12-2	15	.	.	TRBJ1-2	TGTGCAAGTCGCTTAGCGCGTCGGCCTACGGGGGGCTACACCTTC	CASRLARRPTGGYTF
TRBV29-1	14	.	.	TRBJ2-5	TGCAGCGTTGAAGTTTTTGGACGTCAAGAGACCCAGTACTTC	CSVEVFGRQETQYF
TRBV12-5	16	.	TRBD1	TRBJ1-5	TGTGCTAGTGGTCCACCGGGACAGGAAAGCAATCAGCCCCAGCATTTT	CASGPPGQESNQPQHF
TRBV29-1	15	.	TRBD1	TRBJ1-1	TGCAGCGTCCGTAGGGCAGGGGGTATGAACACTGAAGCTTTCTTT	CSVRRAGGMNTEAFF
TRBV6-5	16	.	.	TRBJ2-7	TGTGCCAGCAGTTACCTTTCCGGGACTCCGATTTACGAGCAGTACTTC	CASSYLSGTPIYEQYF
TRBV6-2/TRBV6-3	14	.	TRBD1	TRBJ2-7	TGTGCCAGCCGACCGGGACAGACGAACTACGAGCAGTACTTC	CASRPGQTNYEQYF
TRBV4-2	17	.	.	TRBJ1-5	TGTGCCAGCAGCCAAGTAGACGCATCAAATAGCAATCAGCCCCAGCATTTT	CASSQVDASNSNQPQHF
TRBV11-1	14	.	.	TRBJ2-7	TGTGCCAGCAGCTTGCAACGGGGAACCTACGAGCAGTACTTC	CASSLQRGTYEQYF
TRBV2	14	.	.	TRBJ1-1	TGTGCCAGCAGTTCTAGGAGTTTGAGCACTGAAGCTTTCTTT	CASSSRSLSTEAFF
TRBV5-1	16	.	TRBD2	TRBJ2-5	TGCGCCAGCAGCTTGTGGAGACTAGCGGGACAAGAGACCCAGTACTTC	CASSLWRLAGQETQYF
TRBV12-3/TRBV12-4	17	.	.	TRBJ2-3	TGTGCCAGCAGTTTAGGTCCCAGAGGCCGGGGCACAGATACGCAGTATTTT	CASSLGPRGRGTDTQYF
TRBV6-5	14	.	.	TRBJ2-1	TGTGCCAGCAGTTACGATGGATTAGGACGCGAGCAGTTCTTC	CASSYDGLGREQFF
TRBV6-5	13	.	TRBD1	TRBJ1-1	TGTGCCAGCAAACCAGGGGGCAACACTGAAGCTTTCTTT	CASKPGGNTEAFF
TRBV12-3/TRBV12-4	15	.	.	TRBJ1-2	TGTGCCAGCAGTGTGGGGGCTAGATCCAGCTATGGCTACACCTTC	CASSVGARSSYGYTF
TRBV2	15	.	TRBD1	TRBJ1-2	TGTGCCAGCAGGACTACCCTACAGGGGAACTATGGCTACACCTTC	CASRTTLQGNYGYTF
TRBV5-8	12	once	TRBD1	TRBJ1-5	TGTGCCAGCAGCGCACAGGGGGCTAACCAGCATTTT	CASSAQGANQHF
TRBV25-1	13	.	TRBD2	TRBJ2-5	TGTGCCAGCGGTCTTGCGGGGGTTGAGACCCAGTACTTC	CASGLAGVETQYF
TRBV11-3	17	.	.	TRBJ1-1	TGTGCCAGCAGCCAACCGCCCGAGCGGGTTTCGAACACTGAAGCTTTCTTT	CASSQPPERVSNTEAFF
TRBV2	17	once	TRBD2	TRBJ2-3	TGTGCCAGCAGTGAAACGGGTCTGGGGGGGGGCACAGATACGCAGTATTTT	CASSETGLGGGTDTQYF
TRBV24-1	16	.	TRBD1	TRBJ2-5	TGTGCCACCAGTGAAGCCGGGACAGCCCGCCAAGAGACCCAGTACTTC	CATSEAGTARQETQYF
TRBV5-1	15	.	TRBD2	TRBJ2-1	TGCGCCAGCAGCTTAGGCCCCCTACTAGCGGGAGAGCAGTTCTTC	CASSLGPLLAGEQFF
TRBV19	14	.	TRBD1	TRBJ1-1	TGTGCCAGTAGTATTCTGGACAGGGCCACTGAAGCTTTCTTT	CASSILDRATEAFF
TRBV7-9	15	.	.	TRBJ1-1	TGTGCCAGCAGCTTAGCCAGGTTCCTAAACACTGAAGCTTTCTTT	CASSLARFLNTEAFF
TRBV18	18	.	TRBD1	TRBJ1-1	TGTGCCAGCTCACCATTAGGACAGGGGCCCATGAAGAACACTGAAGCTTTCTTT	CASSPLGQGPMKNTEAFF
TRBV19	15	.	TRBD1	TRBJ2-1	TGTGCCAGTAGTACTGGGACAGTCCCTTACAATGAGCAGTTCTTC	CASSTGTVPYNEQFF
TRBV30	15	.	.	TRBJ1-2	TGTGCCTGGAGTACGCTGGAGTTCGGACTCTATGGCTACACCTTC	CAWSTLEFGLYGYTF
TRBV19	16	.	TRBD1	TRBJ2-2	TGTGCCAGTAGTACCACGGGACAGGGGAACACCGGGGAGCTGTTTTTT	CASSTTGQGNTGELFF
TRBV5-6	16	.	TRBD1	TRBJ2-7	TGTGCCAGCAGCTGGGCCGGGACAGGGTTTGTCCACGAGCAGTACTTC	CASSWAGTGFVHEQYF
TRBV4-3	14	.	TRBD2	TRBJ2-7	TGCGCCAGCAGCCAACTAGCGGGAGCATCCGAGCAGTACTTC	CASSQLAGASEQYF
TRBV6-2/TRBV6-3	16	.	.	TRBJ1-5	TGTGCCAGCAGCCAATACGTTCTCGACCGCAATCAGCCCCAGCATTTT	CASSQYVLDRNQPQHF
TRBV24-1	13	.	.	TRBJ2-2	TGTGCCGACGGGACTCCGAACACCGGGGAGCTGTTTTTT	CADGTPNTGELFF
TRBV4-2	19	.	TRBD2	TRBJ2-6	TGTGCCAGCTGCCATGAGGCAGCGGGAGTCTTCTCTGGGGCCAACGTCCTGACTTTC	CASCHEAAGVFSGANVLTF
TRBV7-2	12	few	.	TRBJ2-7	TGTGCCAGCAGTCCCCCCTCCTACGAGCAGTACTTC	CASSPPSYEQYF
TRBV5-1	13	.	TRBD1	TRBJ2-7	TGCGCCAGCAGCTGGACAGGGGGATACGAGCAGTACTTC	CASSWTGGYEQYF
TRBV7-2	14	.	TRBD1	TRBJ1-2	TGTGCCAGCAGCTCCCAGACAGGGTACTATGGCTACACCTTC	CASSSQTGYYGYTF
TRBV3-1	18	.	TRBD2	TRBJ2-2	TGTGCCAGCAGCCTATACCCCCCGGCGGGGGAGAACACCGGGGAGCTGTTTTTT	CASSLYPPAGENTGELFF
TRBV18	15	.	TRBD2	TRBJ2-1	TGTGCCAGCTCACCACTAGCGGGAGAGTACAATGAGCAGTTCTTC	CASSPLAGEYNEQFF
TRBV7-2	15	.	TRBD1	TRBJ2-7	TGTGCCAGCAGCGGTCCGGGACAGGGGCACTACGAGCAGTACTTC	CASSGPGQGHYEQYF
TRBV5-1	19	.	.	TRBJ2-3	TGCGCCAGCAGCTTGACCCCCCAAACAGGTTCCTGGAGAACAGATACGCAGTATTTT	CASSLTPQTGSWRTDTQYF
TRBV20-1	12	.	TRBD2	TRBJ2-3	TGCAGTGCTAGCTTGGCGGGAGGGGCGCAGTATTTT	CSASLAGGAQYF
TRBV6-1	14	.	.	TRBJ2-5	TGTGCCAGCACGAGACAGCCCACCTCAGAGACCCAGTACTTC	CASTRQPTSETQYF